The source of this T cell receptor (beta chain) is a study of blood T cell repertoires in COVID-19. Study as a whole: Samples taken during acute and convalescent COVID-19 were collected in the United States, Italy and Spain. PBMCs, B-cell-depleted T cells, or T cells were the source of the cDNA or gDNA that made up the material.

The V gene's germline CDR1 is LNHDA and CDR2 SQIVND (reference sequence). V was clipped by 2 bases and J by 3 bases; unmatched bases: 11. There are 17 residues in the CDR3. In the original processing: Scientists estimated how many nucleated cells there were by amplifying reference gene primers. Profiling relied on immunoSEQ multiplex PCR, and the TCRdb table lists in-frame clones only, not all of them. The V and J calls and clone size come from that table; D and trimming were worked out from the DNA. The table has about 190,000 clones, 70% to 80% seen once. Input material: peripheral blood. The gene calls are TRBV19 and TRBJ2-7; TRBD1 matches at 9 bases. The receptor was derived from a woman aged 50 to 65 with acute or convalescent COVID-19. Written as DNA, the CDR3 is TGTGCCAGTAGTATATGGAGGGCCGGACAGGGGTACTACGAGCAGTACTTC. It specifies CASSIWRAGQGYYEQYF.